Below, 27 T cell receptor beta chains from the same sample are listed, as sequenced in a study of molecular identifiers for immune sequencing clone quantification. TCRdb fed the PCR reads into MiXCR, producing one record per CDR3 protein. This sample has fewer than 75,000 distinct CDR3 sequences, with 15% to 20% found just once. Sequenced sample: naive CD8+ T cells from blood, with Jurkat cell RNA spiked in. Stated subset: FACS-sorted CD8+CD4-CCR7+CD45RA+ naive T cells. The receptors come from a human donor in good health. Some libraries in this study had Jurkat cell RNA spiked in.

At least ten counts were recorded for this clonotype. V gene TRBV28 combines with J gene TRBJ1-5, with a weak D call TRBD1 (6 bases). The CDR3 length is 14 residues. The ends were cut back, 3 bases at V and 1 base at J, with 7 bases in the middle. Germline V lookup: CDR1 MDHEN, CDR2 SYDVKM. The CDR3: CASSFGQSNQPQHF. In nucleotides, the CDR3 is TGTGCCAGCAGTTTTGGACAGAGCAATCAGCCCCAGCATTTT.

This clonotype was picked up many times. The CDR3 bases are TGTGCCACCAGTGATACCGCGTGGGACAGGGAGACCCAGTACTTC. This codes for CATSDTAWDRETQYF. V usage is TRBV24-1 and J usage is TRBJ2-5, with TRBD1 matching 8 bases. The ends lost 3 bases at V and 5 bases at J; junction bases unmatched: 7. The CDR3 extends over 15 amino acids. Looked up from germline, CDR1 is KGHDR and CDR2 is SFDVKD.

This clonotype was recorded many times. At one of its ends the junction is not consistent with the germline gene, which may arise from a read error. The V and J genes are TRBV10-3 and TRBJ1-5; D gene uncertain. This CDR3 region has 16 residues. Germline CDR1 ENHRY, CDR2 SYGVKD. The CDR3 region has the DNA TGTGCCATCAGTGGACACGATTCAATCAGCCCCCGACCCCGCGATTTT. It yields the protein CAISGHDSISPRPRDF.

This clonotype was counted at least ten times. The CDR3 DNA reads TGTGCCAGCAGCCGACTGGGGGGGGGCGTCCATCAGCCCCAGCATTTT. It yields the protein CASSRLGGGVHQPQHF. The chain is built from TRBV7-6 and TRBJ1-5; the D gene is possibly TRBD1 (6 bases). The CDR3 runs to 16 residues. Trimming took off 5 bases at V and 5 bases at J, with 19 bases between the two ends. The germline gives CDR1 SGHVS, CDR2 FNYEAQ.

This clonotype was recorded a few times. The chain joins TRBV12-3 or TRBV12-4 to TRBJ2-2, with a possible D match to TRBD1 (5 bases). V lost 9 bases and J 7 bases, leaving 21 bases between the germline ends. This CDR3 comprises 15 residues. CDR3 region: CASVEIDSAGGELFF. The CDR3 bases are TGTGCCAGTGTTGAGATCGACAGTGCCGGCGGGGAGCTGTTTTTT.

At least ten counts were recorded for this clonotype. The rearrangement uses TRBV14 and TRBJ2-3, with D uncertain. Germline loops: CDR1 SGHDN, CDR2 FVKESK. Trimming took off 1 base at V and 0 bases at J, with 2 bases between the two ends. The CDR3 totals 13 residues. The CDR3 protein is CASSQVSTDTQYF. For the CDR3, the DNA is TGTGCCAGCAGCCAAGTAAGCACAGATACGCAGTATTTT.

In this sample, this clonotype turned up many times. The chain's CDR3 is CAISESRFASGSADTQYF. In nucleotides, the CDR3 is TGTGCCATCAGTGAGTCGAGGTTCGCTAGCGGGAGCGCAGATACGCAGTATTTT. The chain recombines TRBV10-3 with TRBJ2-3, with 10 bases aligning to TRBD2. In germline, CDR1 is ENHRY, CDR2 SYGVKD. Trimming at V came to 0 bases and at J to 4 bases, leaving 10 bases not matched to a gene. There are 18 residues in the CDR3.

Concerning this clonotype itself: This sequence may be a read error, since a much larger clone differs from it by one base. The chain links TRBV28 to TRBJ2-3; D uncertain. CDR1 is MDHEN, CDR2 SYDVKM, per germline. This CDR3 region has 14 residues. This chain's CDR3 is CTSSFGGSTDTQYF. The CDR3 nucleotides are TGTACCAGCAGTTTTGGCGGAAGCACAGATACGCAGTATTTT.

This clonotype turned up a few times. J is TRBJ2-7 and V is TRBV5-5; 7 positions agree with TRBD2. In germline, CDR1 is SGHKS, CDR2 YYEKEE (reference sequence). The CDR3 loop spans 13 amino acids. V shed 5 bases, J shed 3 bases, and the junction held 5 bases outside the gene matches. CDR3 loop: CASSPRGDYEQYF. The CDR3 DNA reads TGTGCCAGCAGTCCCCGGGGGGACTACGAGCAGTACTTC. Variable domain in full (rest from reference TRBV5-5 and TRBJ2-7): DAGVTQSPTHLIKTRGQQVTLRCSPISGHKSVSWYQQVLGQGPQFIFQYYEKEERGRGNFPDRFSARQFPNYSSELNVNALLLGDSALYLCASSPRGDYEQYFGPGTRLTVT.

This clonotype was counted many times. This CDR3 fails to terminate in the conserved phenylalanine or tryptophan, so it likely reflects a read error. This chain joins TRBV6-6 and TRBJ1-5; 9 nucleotides align to TRBD1. This CDR3 contains 15 residues. The germline CDR1 and CDR2 sequences are MNHNY and SVGAGI (reference sequence). Unmatched junction bases numbered 7, after V lost 6 bases and J lost 4 bases. The DNA of the CDR3 is TGTGCCAGCAGCCTTACAGGGGGCTCAAATCAGCCCCAGCATCTT. It translates to CASSLTGGSNQPQHL.

This clonotype was detected a few times. A much larger clone differs by one base, so this may be a read error. Because it lacks the conserved phenylalanine or tryptophan at the end, this CDR3 is likely a read error. This chain connects TRBV7-6 to TRBJ2-3, with TRBD2 as a possible D gene (6 bases). This CDR3 has 14 residues. Trimming took off 5 bases at V and 2 bases at J, with 11 bases between the two ends. From germline, CDR1 is SGHVS and CDR2 FNYEAQ. The CDR3 coding sequence is TGTGCCAGCAGCAAGCTACTAGCCACAGATACGCAGTATTTA. Translating it yields CASSKLLATDTQYL.

At least ten counts were recorded for this clonotype. The chain recombines TRBV19 with TRBJ1-5; 11 bases are shared with TRBD1. Germline trimming cut 3 bases from V and 5 bases from J; bases unmatched to any gene: 9. The CDR3 is 17 amino acids. Germline assignment: CDR1 LNHDA and CDR2 SQIVND (reference sequence). CDR3: CASSISGTGGYDQPQHF. The CDR3 nucleotides are TGTGCCAGTAGTATTTCCGGGACAGGGGGTTATGATCAGCCCCAGCATTTT.

This clonotype came up many times. V gene TRBV9 combines with J gene TRBJ1-4; D may be TRBD1 (5 bases). The CDR3 spans 15 residues. Germline V lookup: CDR1 SGDLS, CDR2 YYNGEE. The V and J ends lost 0 bases and 5 bases respectively, with 11 bases between them. CDR3 bases: TGTGCCAGCAGCGTAGGACAGCTTCAAAATGAAAAACTGTTTTTT. This codes for CASSVGQLQNEKLFF.

The CDR3 DNA is TGTGCCAGCAGCTCACAGCCTGGGTTTGGGGGAGCTCACCGAGAGCAGTCCTTC. Translated, it gives CASSSQPGFGGAHREQSF. This chain joins TRBV21-1 and TRBJ2-1; the table's D call, TRBD1, was not checked against the DNA. TRBV21-1 constitutes a pseudogene. The CDR3 has 18 residues.

This clonotype was recorded at least ten times. V and J are TRBV10-3 and TRBJ1-2; TRBD1 aligns across 7 bases. Germline values: CDR1 ENHRY, CDR2 SYGVKD. The CDR3 runs to 13 residues. The ends lost 2 bases at V and 6 bases at J; junction bases unmatched: 3. CDR3 DNA: TGTGCCATCAGTGAGGGACAGGTTAATGGCTACACCTTC. Its protein product is CAISEGQVNGYTF.

The DNA of the CDR3 is TGCAGCGTTGAGGGACAGTACTACGAGCAGTACTTC. Protein product: CSVEGQYYEQYF. The rearrangement links TRBV29-1 to TRBJ2-7; 7 positions match TRBD1. Germline V gene data show CDR1 as SQVTM and CDR2 as ANQGSEA. The CDR3 spans 12 residues. Trimming at V came to 3 bases and at J to 3 bases, leaving 2 bases not matched to a gene.

This clonotype appeared many times. CDR3 nucleotides: TGCGCCAGCAGCCAAGATTTGCTAAGCGGGGCACTGAATGAGCAGTTCTTC. This encodes CASSQDLLSGALNEQFF. The chain has TRBV4-1 and TRBJ2-1, with 7 bases aligning to TRBD2. Germline CDR1 and CDR2: MGHRA and YSYEKL. There are 17 residues in the CDR3. The V gene end was trimmed by 0 bases and the J gene end by 7 bases; junction bases not matched to a gene: 12.

This clonotype has just a few counts. The rearrangement links TRBV11-2 to TRBJ2-5, with D possibly being TRBD2 (6 bases). Germline lookup yields CDR1 SGHAT and CDR2 FQNNGV. The V end was cut by 7 bases, the J end by 1 base, with 16 bases between. The CDR3 consists of 15 residues. CDR3 nucleotide sequence: TGTGCCAGCACCGTTTGGGCGGGAAGCCAAGAGACCCAGTACTTC. It specifies CASTVWAGSQETQYF.

This clonotype was found many times. This CDR3 reads CASSYSLGELDTQYF. The CDR3 DNA reads TGTGCCAGCAGTTACTCCCTGGGCGAGTTAGATACGCAGTATTTT. V and J are TRBV6-5 and TRBJ2-3; D remains ambiguous. The CDR3 spans 15 residues. Trimming removed 0 bases from V and 5 bases from J, with 12 bases in between. Germline CDR1 and CDR2: MNHEY and SVGAGI.

The sample holds many counts of this clonotype. V is TRBV3-1 and J is TRBJ2-1, with 10 bases lining up with TRBD2. The CDR3 length is 16 residues. Losses at the gene ends were 4 bases for V and 9 bases for J; bases not matched to a gene: 12. Germline V gene lookup returns CDR1 LGHDT and CDR2 YNNKEL (reference sequence). CDR3 DNA sequence: TGTGCCAGCAGCCCCCACCGGCTAGCGGGAGTCGGTGAGCAGTTCTTC. Translation: CASSPHRLAGVGEQFF.

The genes are TRBV15 and TRBJ2-5; 13 bases line up with TRBD2. V trimming: 1 base; J trimming: 2 bases; junction bases outside the gene matches: 4. Germline lookup yields CDR1 LNHNV and CDR2 YYDKDF (reference sequence). The CDR3 contains 17 residues. CDR3: CATSRALAGGLQETQYF. The CDR3 DNA follows: TGTGCCACCAGCAGAGCACTAGCGGGAGGGCTTCAAGAGACCCAGTACTTC. Full variable domain (outside the CDR3, taken from reference TRBV15 and TRBJ2-5): DAMVIQNPRYQVTQFGKPVTLSCSQTLNHNVMYWYQQKSSQAPKLLFHYYDKDFNNEADTPDNFQSRRPNTSFCFLDIRSPGLGDTAMYLCATSRALAGGLQETQYFGPGTRLLVL.

This clonotype was recorded at least ten times. The chain links TRBV11-1 to TRBJ2-4, with D tentatively TRBD1 or TRBD2 (5 bases each). In germline, CDR1 is SGHAT, CDR2 FQDESV (reference sequence). V shed 0 bases and J shed 5 bases, with 14 bases lying between them. The CDR3 covers 16 residues. The CDR3 DNA follows: TGTGCCAGCAGCTTAGCTGGGGGTCCACCCGAAAACATTCAGTACTTC. It specifies CASSLAGGPPENIQYF.

This clonotype was counted ten times or more. V gene TRBV2 combines with J gene TRBJ2-1; D is perhaps TRBD1 (6 bases). Per germline, CDR1 SNHLY and CDR2 FYNNEI. CDR3 length: 16 amino acids. Trimming removed 3 bases at V and 8 bases at J, with 20 bases between. This chain's CDR3 is CASSEGAEGVLYEQFF. The CDR3 DNA follows: TGTGCCAGCAGTGAGGGGGCTGAGGGAGTTTTATATGAGCAGTTCTTC.

The rearrangement joins TRBV7-8 to TRBJ2-7, with 8 bases that match TRBD2. Trimming at V came to 4 bases and at J to 6 bases, leaving 14 bases not matched to a gene. The CDR3 consists of 16 residues. CDR1 SGHVS and CDR2 FQNEAQ come from the germline V gene. CDR3 bases: TGTGCCAGCAGCTCCGAAGCGGGGGCGAGGGAGTCCGAGCAGTACTTC. This codes for CASSSEAGARESEQYF.

This clonotype was detected only a few times. V is TRBV6-5 and J is TRBJ2-2, with 11 bases aligning to TRBD2. CDR1 is MNHEY, CDR2 SVGAGI, per germline. The junction had 6 bases not matched to a gene; V was cut back by 7 bases and J by 2 bases. The CDR3 totals 16 residues. DNA for the CDR3: TGTGCCAGCACCTTGGGACTAGCGGTAAACACCGGGGAGCTGTTTTTT. It is translated as CASTLGLAVNTGELFF.

This clonotype was seen only a few times. The chain has TRBV6-6 and TRBJ1-1; TRBD1 is a possible D gene (6 bases). This CDR3 region has 17 residues. Germline CDR1 is MNHNY and CDR2 is SVGAGI (reference sequence). The V end was cut by 0 bases, the J end by 1 base, with 15 bases between. The CDR3 sequence is CASSYSPTGGTNTEAFF. In DNA, the CDR3 is TGTGCCAGCAGTTACTCCCCGACAGGAGGGACGAACACTGAAGCTTTCTTT.

This clonotype was recorded many times. The chain carries TRBV28 and TRBJ2-7, with 9 bases identical to TRBD2. There are 17 residues in the CDR3. Germline CDR1 is MDHEN and CDR2 is SYDVKM. J lost 2 bases, V lost 6 bases, and 14 bases had no gene match. CDR3 sequence (DNA): TGTGCCAGCAGCCCATCCCTCCGACTAGCGGTTACCTACGAGCAGTACTTC. Translated, it gives CASSPSLRLAVTYEQYF.